The 22 T cell receptor beta chains listed next were all sequenced from one sample in a study of T cell repertoires in urothelial bladder cancer. Produced via immunoSEQ multiplex PCR; TCRdb's table is partial and in-frame only. The sample comprises around 11,000 clones, roughly two thirds of which are singletons, and around 7.3% rests with the top ten. The sequenced sample was tumor-infiltrating cells from bladder cancer. The receptors were sampled from a human donor with a benign inflammatory bladder lesion.

V gene TRBV4-1 combines with J gene TRBJ1-1, with no clear D. CDR3 size: 15 residues. Trimming shortened V by 5 bases and J by 0 bases, and 13 bases separated the two germline ends. Germline values: CDR1 MGHRA, CDR2 YSYEKL. As DNA, the CDR3 is TGCGCCAGCAGCACCCCCTATTACATGAACACTGAAGCTTTCTTT. Protein: CASSTPYYMNTEAFF.

J is TRBJ2-3 and V is TRBV2, with D perhaps given as TRBD1 or TRBD2 (6 bases each). V shed 5 bases and J shed 1 base, with 13 bases lying between them. The CDR3 sequence is 15 residues long. Germline V CDR1 and CDR2: SNHLY, FYNNEI. CDR3 amino acids: CASSLVGGRTDTQYF. CDR3 DNA sequence: TGTGCCAGCAGTTTAGTGGGGGGCCGCACAGATACGCAGTATTTT.

This chain links TRBV27 with TRBJ2-1, with TRBD2 as a possible D gene (7 bases). Germline CDR1 is MNHEY and CDR2 is SMNVEV (reference sequence). This CDR3 is built from 14 residues. V was trimmed by 6 bases and J by 4 bases, leaving 13 bases between them. CDR3 region: CASRGGATYNEQFF. Here the CDR3 DNA reads TGTGCCAGCAGGGGGGGGGCCACATACAATGAGCAGTTCTTC.

This clone is categorized as large. This chain links TRBV5-8 with TRBJ1-5; no clear D. Germline V gene data show CDR1 as SGHTS and CDR2 as YDEGEE. The V gene lost 4 bases and the J gene lost 4 bases, with 9 bases spanning the gap. CDR3 size: 13 residues. CDR3 sequence (DNA): TGTGCCAGCAGCCGAGGTCTAAATCAGCCCCAGCATTTT. This sequence encodes CASSRGLNQPQHF.

This clone was counted a few times. The chain recombines TRBV6-1 with TRBJ1-6, with 7 bases identical to TRBD1. Trimming took 6 bases from V and 6 from J; bases not matched to a gene: 8. The CDR3 has 15 residues. CDR1 and CDR2 from the germline V gene are MNHNS and SASEGT. CDR3 sequence: CASSVDRASNSPLHF. CDR3 bases: TGTGCCAGCAGCGTCGACAGGGCCTCTAATTCACCCCTCCACTTT.

About this clone itself: Sequence at one end of the junction differs from germline and may be a read error. The chain is built from TRBV7-8 and TRBJ1-1; D perhaps matches TRBD1 (5 bases). The germline gives CDR1 SGHVS, CDR2 FQNEAQ. The CDR3 is made up of 16 amino acids. This chain's CDR3 is CASCLGPPLMNTEAFF. In nucleotides, the CDR3 is TGTGCCAGCTGCTTGGGGCCCCCTTTAATGAACACTGAAGCTTTCTTT.

V usage is TRBV7-2 and J usage is TRBJ2-3; 8 bases agree with TRBD2. The CDR3 has 15 residues. Losses at the gene ends were 6 bases for V and 2 bases for J; bases not matched to a gene: 7. Per germline, CDR1 SGHTA and CDR2 FQGNSA. The CDR3 nucleotides read TGTGCCAGCAGTCGGGGGGGAGGGGCCACAGATACGCAGTATTTT. This gives the protein CASSRGGGATDTQYF.

V is TRBV2 and J is TRBJ2-5, with 9 bases identical to TRBD2. V lost 6 bases to trimming and J lost 5 bases; unmatched junction nucleotides: 7. Germline V gene sequence: CDR1 SNHLY, CDR2 FYNNEI. This CDR3 region has 14 residues. The chain's CDR3 is CASSELAGAETQYF. DNA of the CDR3: TGTGCCAGCAGCGAGTTAGCGGGGGCGGAGACCCAGTACTTC.

The chain recombines TRBV18 with TRBJ1-1, with 10 bases identical to TRBD1. V was clipped by 0 bases and J by 4 bases; unmatched bases: 17. The CDR3 length is 20 residues. In germline, CDR1 is KGHSH, CDR2 LQKENI. CDR3 nucleotide sequence: TGTGCCAGCTCACCACCGGGGGACAGGGGAAGTTTTCCGGACCTCACTGAAGCTTTCTTT. It codes for CASSPPGDRGSFPDLTEAFF.

This clone was recorded a few times. The chain carries TRBV6-4 and TRBJ1-2; D ambiguous. The CDR3 is made up of 13 amino acids. Germline assignment: CDR1 MRHNA and CDR2 SNTAGT. V was clipped by 3 bases and J by 1 base, with 6 bases between them. The CDR3 is CASSEGNNYGYTF. The CDR3 coding sequence is TGTGCCAGCAGTGAGGGGAATAACTATGGCTACACCTTC.

On this clone itself: Relative to the germline gene, one junction end is altered; a read error may explain this. The rearrangement joins TRBV7-9 to TRBJ1-3; D not resolved. The germline gives CDR1 SEHNR, CDR2 FQNEAQ (reference sequence). The CDR3 loop spans 12 amino acids. The chain's CDR3 is CASSLVGDTIYF. The DNA of the CDR3 is TGTGCCAGCAGCTTAGTTGGAGACACCATATATTTT.

The chain couples TRBV18 to TRBJ1-2; possibly TRBD1 for D (5 bases). V was cut by 3 bases and J by 8 bases, with 13 bases left in between. Germline values: CDR1 KGHSH, CDR2 LQKENI. CDR3 length equals 13 residues. The CDR3 DNA sequence: TGTGCCAGCTCACCTGGGACCGTGGAGGGCTACACCTTC. Its protein product is CASSPGTVEGYTF.

The chain is built from TRBV9 and TRBJ2-3; 8 bases fit TRBD2. V shed 4 bases, J shed 5 bases, and the junction held 6 bases outside the gene matches. This CDR3 region has 14 residues. Germline CDR1 SGDLS, CDR2 YYNGEE. The CDR3 sequence: CASSRGLEEDTQYF. CDR3 sequence (DNA): TGTGCCAGCAGCAGGGGACTAGAGGAAGATACGCAGTATTTT. Variable domain in full (rest from reference TRBV9 and TRBJ2-3): DSGVTQTPKHLITATGQRVTLRCSPRSGDLSVYWYQQSLDQGLQFLIQYYNGEERAKGNILERFSAQQFPDLHSELNLSSLELGDSALYFCASSRGLEEDTQYFGPGTRLTVL.

The chain is built from TRBV9 and TRBJ2-7; unclear D gene. V lost 4 bases and J lost 0, with 11 bases in between. The length of the CDR3 is 14 residues. Germline-derived CDR1 and CDR2 are SGDLS and YYNGEE. The CDR3, as DNA: TGTGCCAGCAGCCCATCAGGTTCCTCCTACGAGCAGTACTTC. Its translation is CASSPSGSSYEQYF.

By sample share, this clone is medium-sized (0.01 to 0.1%). The gene calls are TRBV6-1 and TRBJ2-1; 7 bases line up with TRBD1. The germline gives CDR1 MNHNS, CDR2 SASEGT. The CDR3 spans 13 residues. J gave up 6 bases and V 10 bases, and 9 bases lay outside the gene matches. The CDR3 DNA is TGTGCCACCACAGGGGTGCTCGGCAATGAGCAGTTCTTC. It encodes CATTGVLGNEQFF.

The rearrangement uses TRBV19 and TRBJ1-3, with TRBD1 matching 11 bases. Trimming cost V 3 bases and J 2 bases; bases outside gene matches: 3. This CDR3 is 16 amino acids long. Germline loops: CDR1 LNHDA, CDR2 SQIVND (reference sequence). The CDR3 sequence: CASSIRTGGTGNTIYF. The CDR3 DNA follows: TGTGCCAGTAGTATTCGGACAGGGGGCACTGGAAACACCATATATTTT.

This chain joins TRBV5-1 and TRBJ1-4; tentative D call: TRBD1 (6 bases). Per the germline V gene, CDR1 is SGHRS and CDR2 is YFSETQ. The CDR3 extends over 14 amino acids. Trimming cost V 4 bases and J 6 bases, with 13 bases left between them. CDR3 residues: CASSQGRGDEKLFF. The CDR3 DNA follows: TGCGCCAGCAGCCAGGGGAGAGGGGATGAAAAACTGTTTTTT.

The chain recombines TRBV4-2 with TRBJ1-2, with 7 bases that match TRBD1. This CDR3 spans 17 amino acids. Germline lookup yields CDR1 LGHNA and CDR2 YNFKEQ. Trimming cost V 1 base and J 6 bases; bases outside gene matches: 14. CDR3 bases: TGTGCCAGCAGCCAAGTAGGGGAGACAGGGACGACGAATGGCTACACCTTC. It translates to CASSQVGETGTTNGYTF.

The CDR3 DNA reads TGTGCCACCAGCAGGGGGGAGGGGAGCTATGGCTACACCTTC. Translation gives CATSRGEGSYGYTF. This rearrangement joins TRBV15 to TRBJ1-2, with D possibly matching TRBD1 (5 bases). Germline V gene sequence: CDR1 LNHNV, CDR2 YYDKDF (reference sequence). Trimming pared 3 bases from V and 4 bases from J, leaving 12 bases between. The CDR3 runs to 14 residues.

The table lists this clone with a few counts. This chain connects TRBV19 to TRBJ2-2; D is possibly TRBD2 (5 bases). The CDR3 contains 15 residues. V gave up 2 bases and J gave up 4 bases, with 11 bases separating them. Germline V gene lookup returns CDR1 LNHDA and CDR2 SQIVND (reference sequence). The CDR3 bases are TGTGCCAGTAGTATATTGGCGGGTCGCACCGGGGAGCTGTTTTTT. It codes for CASSILAGRTGELFF.

The rearrangement uses TRBV30 and TRBJ2-3, with 13 bases that match TRBD2. J was trimmed by 0 bases and V by 1 base; bases with no gene match: 10. The CDR3 extends over 19 amino acids. Germline CDR1 GTSNPN, CDR2 SVGIG (reference sequence). The CDR3 spells CAWSAYWGLAGFSTDTQYF. The CDR3 DNA reads TGTGCCTGGAGTGCATACTGGGGACTAGCGGGGTTTAGCACAGATACGCAGTATTTT.

The chain combines TRBV19 with TRBJ2-2, with 12 bases matching TRBD1. CDR1 LNHDA and CDR2 SQIVND come from the germline V gene (reference sequence). J lost 4 bases, V lost 8 bases, and 2 bases had no gene match. This CDR3 contains 14 residues. The CDR3 region is CASWDRGRTGELFF. As DNA, the CDR3 is TGTGCCAGTTGGGACAGGGGGCGCACCGGGGAGCTGTTTTTT.